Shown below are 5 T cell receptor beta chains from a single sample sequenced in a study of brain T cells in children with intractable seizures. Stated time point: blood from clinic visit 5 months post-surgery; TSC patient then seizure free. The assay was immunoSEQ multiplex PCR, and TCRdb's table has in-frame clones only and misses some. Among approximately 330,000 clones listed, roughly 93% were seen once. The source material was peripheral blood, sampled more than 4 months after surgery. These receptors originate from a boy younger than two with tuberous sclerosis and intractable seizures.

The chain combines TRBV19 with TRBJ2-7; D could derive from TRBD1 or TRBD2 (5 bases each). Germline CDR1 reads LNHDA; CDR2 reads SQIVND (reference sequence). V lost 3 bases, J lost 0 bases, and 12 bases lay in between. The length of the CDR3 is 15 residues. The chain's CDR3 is CASSIRGVSSYEQYF. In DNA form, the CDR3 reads TGTGCCAGTAGTATCCGAGGGGTCAGCTCCTACGAGCAGTACTTC.

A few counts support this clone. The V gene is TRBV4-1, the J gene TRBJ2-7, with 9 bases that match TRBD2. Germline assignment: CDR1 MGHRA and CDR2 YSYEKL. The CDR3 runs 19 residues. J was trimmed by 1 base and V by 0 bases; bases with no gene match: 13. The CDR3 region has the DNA TGCGCCAGCAGCCAAGACCGACCGAGCGGGAGGAGAAGATCCTACGAGCAGTACTTC. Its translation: CASSQDRPSGRRRSYEQYF.

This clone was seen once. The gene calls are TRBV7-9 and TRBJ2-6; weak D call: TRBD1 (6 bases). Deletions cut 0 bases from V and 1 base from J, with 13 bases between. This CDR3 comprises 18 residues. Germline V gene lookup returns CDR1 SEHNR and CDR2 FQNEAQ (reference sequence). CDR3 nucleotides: TGTGCCAGCAGCTTAGCCGGCAGGGGCCTTTCTGGGGCCAACGTCCTGACTTTC. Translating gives CASSLAGRGLSGANVLTF.

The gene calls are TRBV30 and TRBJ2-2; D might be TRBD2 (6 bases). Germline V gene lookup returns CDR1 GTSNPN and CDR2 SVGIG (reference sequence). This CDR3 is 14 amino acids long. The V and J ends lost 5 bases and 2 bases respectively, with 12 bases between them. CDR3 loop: CAWAEGPNTGELFF. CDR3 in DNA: TGTGCCTGGGCGGAGGGACCTAACACCGGGGAGCTGTTTTTT.

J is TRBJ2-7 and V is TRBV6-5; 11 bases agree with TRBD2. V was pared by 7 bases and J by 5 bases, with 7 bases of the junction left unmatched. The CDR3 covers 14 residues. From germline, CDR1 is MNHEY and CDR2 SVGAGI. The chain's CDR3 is CASKLLAGEDEQYF. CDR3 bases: TGTGCCAGCAAGTTACTAGCGGGAGAGGACGAGCAGTACTTC.